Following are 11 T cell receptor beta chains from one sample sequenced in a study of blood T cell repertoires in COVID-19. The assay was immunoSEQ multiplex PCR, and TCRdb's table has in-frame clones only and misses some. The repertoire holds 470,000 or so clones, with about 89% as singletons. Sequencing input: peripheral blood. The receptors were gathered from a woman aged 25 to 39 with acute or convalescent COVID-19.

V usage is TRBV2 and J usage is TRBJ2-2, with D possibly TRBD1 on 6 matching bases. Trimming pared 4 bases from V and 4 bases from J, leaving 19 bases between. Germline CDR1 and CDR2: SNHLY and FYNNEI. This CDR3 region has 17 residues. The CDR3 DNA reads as TGTGCCAGCAGTGTCCCATTACAGGGCGCGGGCACCGGGGAGCTGTTTTTT. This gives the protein CASSVPLQGAGTGELFF.

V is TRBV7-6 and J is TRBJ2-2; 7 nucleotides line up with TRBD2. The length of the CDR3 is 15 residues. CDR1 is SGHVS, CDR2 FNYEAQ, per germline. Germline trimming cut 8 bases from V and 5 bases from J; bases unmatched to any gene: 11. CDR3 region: CASRVDLAETGELFF. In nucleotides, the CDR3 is TGTGCCAGCCGGGTCGACCTAGCGGAGACCGGGGAGCTGTTTTTT.

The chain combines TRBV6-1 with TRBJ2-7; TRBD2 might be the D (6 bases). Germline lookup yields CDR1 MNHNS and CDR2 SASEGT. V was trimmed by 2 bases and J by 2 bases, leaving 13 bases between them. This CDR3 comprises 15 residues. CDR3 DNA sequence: TGTGCCAGCAGTGAAAAGGGGACTCTTACCTACGAGCAGTACTTC. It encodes CASSEKGTLTYEQYF.

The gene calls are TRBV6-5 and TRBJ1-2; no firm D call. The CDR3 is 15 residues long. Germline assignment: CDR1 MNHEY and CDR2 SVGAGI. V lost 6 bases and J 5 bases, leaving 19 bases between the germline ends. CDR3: CASSPAGKRGYGYTF. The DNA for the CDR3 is TGTGCCAGCAGCCCCGCCGGGAAACGAGGGTATGGCTACACCTTC.

The CDR3 region is CASSPDRGYEQYF. DNA of the CDR3: TGTGCCAGCAGCCCCGACAGGGGCTACGAGCAGTACTTC. This chain connects TRBV6-5 to TRBJ2-7; 8 bases match TRBD1. The V and J ends lost 6 bases and 3 bases, in that order; junction bases with no gene match: 4. CDR3 length: 13 amino acids. In germline, CDR1 is MNHEY, CDR2 SVGAGI.

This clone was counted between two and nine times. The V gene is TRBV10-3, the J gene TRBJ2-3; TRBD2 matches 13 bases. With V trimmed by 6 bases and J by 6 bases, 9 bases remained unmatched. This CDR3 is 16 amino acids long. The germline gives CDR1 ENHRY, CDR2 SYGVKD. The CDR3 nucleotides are TGTGCCATCAGCAAAGAACTAGCGGGGGGGCCCGATACGCAGTATTTT. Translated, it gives CAISKELAGGPDTQYF.

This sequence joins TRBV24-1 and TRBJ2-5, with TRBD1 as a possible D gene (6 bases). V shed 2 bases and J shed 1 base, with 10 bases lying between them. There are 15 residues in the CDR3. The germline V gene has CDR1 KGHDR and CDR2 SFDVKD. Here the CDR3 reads CATSDSGQIQETQYF. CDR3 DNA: TGTGCCACCAGTGATTCAGGACAGATCCAAGAGACCCAGTACTTC.

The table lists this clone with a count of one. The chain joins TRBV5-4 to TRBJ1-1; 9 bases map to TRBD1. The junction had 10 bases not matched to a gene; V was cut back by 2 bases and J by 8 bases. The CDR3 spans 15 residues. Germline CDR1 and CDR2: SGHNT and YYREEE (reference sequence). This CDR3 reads CASSLMGQGVLEAFF. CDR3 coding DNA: TGTGCCAGCAGCTTAATGGGACAGGGCGTATTGGAAGCTTTCTTT.

For the CDR3, the DNA is TGCAGCGTTGATTGGACAGGGTGGGGGTCCTACACCTTC. This sequence encodes CSVDWTGWGSYTF. The chain links TRBV29-1 to TRBJ1-2, with 8 bases that match TRBD1. This CDR3 is 13 amino acids long. Per the germline V gene, CDR1 is SQVTM and CDR2 is ANQGSEA. Trimming took 3 bases from V and 10 from J; bases not matched to a gene: 10.

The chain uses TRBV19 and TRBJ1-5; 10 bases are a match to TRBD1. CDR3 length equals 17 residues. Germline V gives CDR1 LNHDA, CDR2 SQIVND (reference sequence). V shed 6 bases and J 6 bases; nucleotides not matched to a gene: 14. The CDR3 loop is CASSPTGGQGRGQPQHF. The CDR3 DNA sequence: TGTGCCAGTAGCCCAACGGGGGGACAGGGGAGAGGTCAGCCCCAGCATTTT.

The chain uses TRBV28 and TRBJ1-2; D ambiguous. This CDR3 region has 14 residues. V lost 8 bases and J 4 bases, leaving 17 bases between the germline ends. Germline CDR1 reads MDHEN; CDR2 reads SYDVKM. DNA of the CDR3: TGTGCCAGCGTCCCTTCCGAACAGACCTATGGCTACACCTTC. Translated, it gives CASVPSEQTYGYTF.